This TCR beta chain was captured in a study of blood T cells in healthy people across ages. A sample-barcoded 5' primer and a J-beta primer mix were used in a second PCR of about 7 to 11 cycles. TCRdb ran MiXCR on the 5' RACE reads and lists one entry per CDR3 protein. The table has 550,000 to 800,000 distinct CDR3 sequences, under 25% seen once. This clonotype was counted a few times. This may be a read error: a much more frequent sequence differs by one nucleotide. The sequence was collected from a man aged 65-85 years in good health. Sequencing input: blood.

The CDR3 protein is CVSSEGTSVGNEQFF. In nucleotides, the CDR3 is TGTGTCAGCAGTGAAGGGACTAGCGTGGGCAATGAGCAGTTCTTC. V usage is TRBV2 and J usage is TRBJ2-1; 10 bases align to TRBD2. This CDR3 is 15 amino acids long. Germline assignment: CDR1 SNHLY and CDR2 FYNNEI.